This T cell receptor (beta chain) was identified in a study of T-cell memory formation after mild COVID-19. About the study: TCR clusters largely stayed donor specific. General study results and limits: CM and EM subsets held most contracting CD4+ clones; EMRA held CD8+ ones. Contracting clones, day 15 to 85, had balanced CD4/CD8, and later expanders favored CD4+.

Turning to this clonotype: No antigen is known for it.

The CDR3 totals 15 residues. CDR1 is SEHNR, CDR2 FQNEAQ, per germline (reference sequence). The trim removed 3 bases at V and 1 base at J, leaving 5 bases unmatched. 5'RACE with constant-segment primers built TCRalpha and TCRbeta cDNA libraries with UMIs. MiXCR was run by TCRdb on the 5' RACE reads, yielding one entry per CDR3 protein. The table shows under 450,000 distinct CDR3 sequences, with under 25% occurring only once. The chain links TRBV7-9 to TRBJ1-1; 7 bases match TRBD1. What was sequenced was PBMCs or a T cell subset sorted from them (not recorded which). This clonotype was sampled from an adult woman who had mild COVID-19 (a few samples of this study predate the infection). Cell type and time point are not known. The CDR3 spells CASSFTGVPNTEAFF. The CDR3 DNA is TGTGCCAGCAGCTTTACAGGGGTTCCGAACACTGAAGCTTTCTTT.